Listed below are T cell receptor beta chains from one sample, sequenced in a study of blood T cell repertoires in COVID-19. Data came from immunoSEQ multiplex PCR; TCRdb stores just in-frame clones and leaves some out. The sample holds around 250,000 clones, more than 65% seen once. The sample was peripheral blood. Source of these receptors: a woman between 18 and 29 years old with acute or convalescent COVID-19. The CDR3 runs from the conserved cysteine through the conserved F or W. A D gene is named only where the DNA matches it firmly. Some rows mark clone size as missing; the rest say once, few, many or name a class of expanded clone.

D gene: TRBD2
clone size: NA
J gene: TRBJ2-7
V gene: TRBV11-2
CDR3 DNA: TGTGCCAGCAGCTCGACTAGCGGGGGCGAGCAGTACTTC
CDR3 protein: CASSSTSGGEQYF

D gene: TRBD1
clone size: NA
J gene: TRBJ2-5
V gene: TRBV6-5
CDR3 DNA: TGTGCCAGCAGTTACTCTGACAGGGGGGTAGGAGAGACCCAGTACTTC
CDR3 protein: CASSYSDRGVGETQYF

D gene: TRBD2
clone size: NA
J gene: TRBJ2-1
V gene: TRBV23-1
CDR3 DNA: TGCGCCAGCAGCTTAGCGGGAAATGAGCAGTTCTTC
CDR3 protein: CASSLAGNEQFF

D gene: NA
clone size: NA
J gene: TRBJ1-5
V gene: TRBV6-2/TRBV6-3
CDR3 DNA: TGTGCCAGCAGTTACGAAACAGGGAGTCAGCCCCAGCATTTT
CDR3 protein: CASSYETGSQPQHF

D gene: NA
clone size: NA
J gene: TRBJ1-1
V gene: TRBV6-6
CDR3 DNA: TGTGCCAGCAGTCACGGGCAAGGACAGAAGGCTTCGAACACTGAAGCTTTCTTT
CDR3 protein: CASSHGQGQKASNTEAFF

D gene: NA
clone size: NA
J gene: TRBJ2-2
V gene: TRBV4-1
CDR3 DNA: TGCGCCAGCAGCCAAGACGGGGGGCGGGTCACCGGGGAGCTGTTTTTT
CDR3 protein: CASSQDGGRVTGELFF

D gene: NA
clone size: few
J gene: TRBJ2-3
V gene: TRBV5-1
CDR3 DNA: TGCGCCAGCAGTCGAGATGCCACAGATACGCAGTATTTT
CDR3 protein: CASSRDATDTQYF

D gene: NA
clone size: NA
J gene: TRBJ2-1
V gene: TRBV19
CDR3 DNA: TGTGCCAGTAGTATCCTGCGGGGTGAGCAGTTCTTC
CDR3 protein: CASSILRGEQFF

D gene: TRBD1
clone size: NA
J gene: TRBJ2-7
V gene: TRBV19
CDR3 DNA: TGTGCCAGTAGAGCCACAGGGGCCTACGAGCAGTACTTC
CDR3 protein: CASRATGAYEQYF

D gene: TRBD2
clone size: NA
J gene: TRBJ2-3
V gene: TRBV2
CDR3 DNA: TGTGCCAGCAGTCTTGGACTAGCGAGGGCAGATACGCAGTATTTT
CDR3 protein: CASSLGLARADTQYF

D gene: TRBD2
clone size: NA
J gene: TRBJ2-1
V gene: TRBV7-9
CDR3 DNA: TGTGCCTGCGTAAGCGGGAACTACGAGCAGTTCTTC
CDR3 protein: CACVSGNYEQFF

D gene: NA
clone size: NA
J gene: TRBJ1-2
V gene: TRBV9
CDR3 DNA: TGTGCCAGCAGCGTAGCCCCCGGACGGACAGTGAGCTACACCTTC
CDR3 protein: CASSVAPGRTVSYTF

D gene: NA
clone size: once
J gene: TRBJ1-1
V gene: TRBV14
CDR3 DNA: TGTGCCAGCAGCCAAAAGGGGCAAGGGGTCACTGAAGCTTTCTTT
CDR3 protein: CASSQKGQGVTEAFF

D gene: NA
clone size: NA
J gene: TRBJ1-5
V gene: TRBV19
CDR3 DNA: TGTGCCAGTAGAACAGGGTTGGCTAGCAATCAGCCCCAGCATTTT
CDR3 protein: CASRTGLASNQPQHF

D gene: NA
clone size: few
J gene: TRBJ1-2
V gene: TRBV3-1/TRBV3-2
CDR3 DNA: TGTGCCAGCAGCTCCTACCGACACGTTGAACGTTATGGCTACACCTTC
CDR3 protein: CASSSYRHVERYGYTF

D gene: TRBD1
clone size: NA
J gene: TRBJ1-1
V gene: TRBV6-5
CDR3 DNA: TGTGCCAGCAGTTACTCATACAGGGGGAACACTGAAGCTTTCTTT
CDR3 protein: CASSYSYRGNTEAFF

D gene: TRBD2
clone size: once
J gene: TRBJ2-7
V gene: TRBV7-6
CDR3 DNA: TGTGCCAGCAGCTTACCCCCCCGACTAGCGGGAGAGGCCTACGAGCAGTACTTC
CDR3 protein: CASSLPPRLAGEAYEQYF

D gene: NA
clone size: NA
J gene: TRBJ2-7
V gene: TRBV5-1
CDR3 DNA: TGCGCCAGCAGCCCGAGTCACTACGAGCAGTACTTC
CDR3 protein: CASSPSHYEQYF

D gene: TRBD1
clone size: once
J gene: TRBJ1-5
V gene: TRBV11-2
CDR3 DNA: TGTGCCAGCAGCTTAGGATCTGCGGGTACAGGGGGGGTCCAGCATTTT
CDR3 protein: CASSLGSAGTGGVQHF

D gene: NA
clone size: few
J gene: TRBJ1-6
V gene: TRBV18
CDR3 DNA: TGTGCCAGCTCCATGGGTACAGCCAATAATTCACCCCTCCACTTT
CDR3 protein: CASSMGTANNSPLHF

D gene: TRBD1
clone size: NA
J gene: TRBJ1-2
V gene: TRBV30
CDR3 DNA: TGTGCCTCCTCTAGGGACAGGGATACGGGCTACACCTTC
CDR3 protein: CASSRDRDTGYTF

D gene: NA
clone size: NA
J gene: TRBJ1-1
V gene: TRBV3-1/TRBV3-2
CDR3 DNA: TGTGCCAGCAGCCTCGGACAGACGAACACTGAAGCTTTCTTT
CDR3 protein: CASSLGQTNTEAFF

D gene: TRBD1
clone size: once
J gene: TRBJ1-1
V gene: TRBV19
CDR3 DNA: TGTGCCAGTACCCACGACAGGGGGGGTTTCGCTGAAGCTTTCTTT
CDR3 protein: CASTHDRGGFAEAFF

D gene: TRBD2
clone size: NA
J gene: TRBJ2-1
V gene: TRBV2
CDR3 DNA: TGTGCCAGCAGTGAAGCTGCGGGGGCCTACAATGAGCAGTTCTTC
CDR3 protein: CASSEAAGAYNEQFF